The 20 T cell receptor beta chains below were found in one sample sequenced in a study of T cell repertoires in cytomegalovirus infection. MiXCR, applied by TCRdb to the reads, yields one record per CDR3 protein. This table has around 630,000 distinct CDR3 sequences, 20% to 25% appearing once. The material sequenced was CD8+ T cells from PBMCs. The receptors were sampled from a human donor in good health (CMV status not recorded). Some clones in this sample may be carry-over from other donors' samples.

In its sample, this clonotype was seen a few times. V gene TRBV7-9 combines with J gene TRBJ1-2, with a weak D call TRBD1 (6 bases). Per germline, CDR1 SEHNR and CDR2 FQNEAQ (reference sequence). Trimming left V 4 bases short and J 6 bases short, with 12 bases between. This CDR3 contains 13 residues. The CDR3 DNA is TGTGCCAGCAGCTCTGGGGGGCTGAATGGCTACACCTTC. Its translation: CASSSGGLNGYTF.

The V gene is TRBV28, the J gene TRBJ1-5; 10 nucleotides align to TRBD1. V lost 2 bases to trimming and J lost 7 bases; unmatched junction nucleotides: 8. Germline CDR1 is MDHEN and CDR2 is SYDVKM. The CDR3 covers 16 residues. DNA of the CDR3: TGTGCCAGCAGTTTAACGGGACAGGGGAGAGGGCAGCCCCAGCATTTT. It codes for CASSLTGQGRGQPQHF.

This clonotype was detected a few times. The chain is built from TRBV5-4 and TRBJ2-2; 14 bases are a match to TRBD2. V lost 0 bases, J lost 6 bases, and 7 bases stayed unmatched. The CDR3 spans 18 residues. Germline V gene data show CDR1 as SGHNT and CDR2 as YYREEE (reference sequence). The CDR3 DNA sequence: TGTGCCAGCAGCTTGGCGGGACTAGCGGGGGATCCCTCCGGGGAGCTGTTTTTT. Its protein product is CASSLAGLAGDPSGELFF.

The chain employs TRBV9 and TRBJ2-1; 9 bases are shared with TRBD2. Germline values: CDR1 SGDLS, CDR2 YYNGEE. J lost 0 bases, V lost 4 bases, and 17 bases had no gene match. The CDR3 has 20 amino acids. Here the CDR3 DNA reads TGTGCCAGCAGCCCCCGGGGTAGCGGGGGCCTTTCGAGCTCCTACAATGAGCAGTTCTTC. Its translation is CASSPRGSGGLSSSYNEQFF. Combining the CDR3 with reference TRBV9 and TRBJ2-1 gives the whole variable domain DSGVTQTPKHLITATGQRVTLRCSPRSGDLSVYWYQQSLDQGLQFLIQYYNGEERAKGNILERFSAQQFPDLHSELNLSSLELGDSALYFCASSPRGSGGLSSSYNEQFFGPGTRLTVL.

This clonotype occurred a few times. The rearrangement joins TRBV14 to TRBJ2-5, with D perhaps TRBD1 (5 bases). V was clipped by 1 base and J by 2 bases, with 17 bases between them. The CDR3 is 17 residues long. Per the germline V gene, CDR1 is SGHDN and CDR2 is FVKESK. The CDR3 sequence is CASSQVRPGHRQETQYF. DNA of the CDR3: TGTGCCAGCAGCCAAGTTCGCCCCGGACATAGACAAGAGACCCAGTACTTC.

This clonotype was counted a few times. This may be a read error: a much more frequent sequence differs by one nucleotide. This CDR3 fails to terminate in the conserved phenylalanine or tryptophan, so it likely reflects a read error. The CDR3: CASSPAGGVDTGELFL. CDR3 sequence (DNA): TGTGCCAGCAGCCCGGCAGGGGGCGTAGACACCGGGGAGCTGTTTTTG. This chain uses TRBV7-6 with TRBJ2-2; 8 bases match TRBD1. Germline loops: CDR1 SGHVS, CDR2 FNYEAQ. The CDR3 covers 16 residues. The V segment lost 5 bases and the J segment 3 bases; nucleotides outside the gene matches: 8.

In its sample, this clonotype was seen a few times. The rearrangement links TRBV28 to TRBJ2-3, with D possibly matching TRBD2 (6 bases). The CDR3 length is 16 residues. The germline V and J ends were trimmed by 7 bases and 0 bases, with 17 bases remaining between them. The germline CDR1 and CDR2 sequences are MDHEN and SYDVKM. The CDR3 DNA reads TGTGCCAGCACCTTAGGCCTAGCGTCTAGCACAGATACGCAGTATTTT. Amino acids: CASTLGLASSTDTQYF. Combining the CDR3 with reference TRBV28 and TRBJ2-3 gives the whole variable domain DVKVTQSSRYLVKRTGEKVFLECVQDMDHENMFWYRQDPGLGLRLIYFSYDVKMKEKGDIPEGYSVSREKKERFSLILESASTNQTSMYLCASTLGLASSTDTQYFGPGTRLTVL.

This chain links TRBV29-1 with TRBJ2-3; the match to TRBD1 covers 8 bases. Germline V CDR1 and CDR2: SQVTM, ANQGSEA. CDR3 length: 14 amino acids. V was pared by 7 bases and J by 1 base, with 7 bases of the junction left unmatched. CDR3 bases: TGCAGCGACTGGACAGGGATTGGCACAGATACGCAGTATTTT. As protein: CSDWTGIGTDTQYF.

This rearrangement joins TRBV7-9 to TRBJ2-7; D unclear. V was pared by 3 bases and J by 6 bases, with 6 bases between. CDR1 SEHNR and CDR2 FQNEAQ come from the germline V gene (reference sequence). This CDR3 comprises 11 residues. The CDR3: CASSFGPEQYF. The CDR3 DNA reads as TGTGCCAGCAGCTTTGGTCCCGAGCAGTACTTC.

This clonotype was seen a handful of times. This chain connects TRBV11-2 to TRBJ2-5; D gene ambiguous. Per germline, CDR1 SGHAT and CDR2 FQNNGV. With 5 bases removed from V and 3 bases from J, the gap between germline ends came to 16 bases. CDR3 length: 15 residues. The CDR3 coding sequence is TGTGCCAGCAGCCCCTACCGTCGAGAGAAAGAGACCCAGTACTTC. Encoded protein: CASSPYRREKETQYF. Filled out from reference TRBV11-2 and TRBJ2-5, the complete variable domain reads EAGVAQSPRYKIIEKRQSVAFWCNPISGHATLYWYQQILGQGPKLLIQFQNNGVVDDSQLPKDRFSAERLKGVDSTLKIQPAKLEDSAVYLCASSPYRREKETQYFGPGTRLLVL.

This clonotype was recorded many times. CDR3 region: CASTGDRNTEAFF. The CDR3 region has the DNA TGTGCCAGCACTGGGGACAGGAACACTGAAGCTTTCTTT. The chain uses TRBV12-3 or TRBV12-4 and TRBJ1-1, with 7 bases lining up with TRBD1. V lost 7 bases, J lost 1 base, and 3 bases stayed unmatched. CDR3 size: 13 residues.

The CDR3, as DNA: TGCAGCGTTGTGAAAGGGGGAGGCTACACCTTC. It specifies CSVVKGGGYTF. The V gene is TRBV29-1, the J gene TRBJ1-2, with D possibly being TRBD1 (6 bases). The CDR3 has 11 amino acids. Between the trimmed V and J ends, which lost 4 bases and 8 bases, there was a span of 11 bases. Germline V gives CDR1 SQVTM, CDR2 ANQGSEA.

This clonotype showed up many times. The chain is built from TRBV7-9 and TRBJ1-5; perhaps TRBD1 as D (5 bases). The CDR3 runs to 14 residues. V lost 2 bases and J 8 bases, leaving 13 bases between the germline ends. The germline V gene has CDR1 SEHNR and CDR2 FQNEAQ (reference sequence). The CDR3 nucleotides are TGTGCCAGCAGCTTACCAGGGTCGGGGGAGCCCCAGCATTTT. Translated: CASSLPGSGEPQHF.

About this clonotype: This clone may be a read error of a much larger clone one base away. This rearrangement joins TRBV5-5 to TRBJ2-6; D gene unclear. The germline V gene encodes CDR1 SGHKS and CDR2 YYEKEE (reference sequence). The CDR3 spans 15 residues. CDR3 in DNA: TGTGCCGGCAGTATCGGTCACTCTGGGGCCAACGTCCTGACTTTC. It yields the protein CAGSIGHSGANVLTF.

V is TRBV6-6 and J is TRBJ2-3; no clear D. CDR1 is MNHNY, CDR2 SVGAGI, per germline (reference sequence). CDR3 length: 12 amino acids. V was trimmed by 8 bases and J by 0 bases, leaving 6 bases between them. CDR3 DNA: TGTGCCAGCCTTGACAGCACAGATACGCAGTATTTT. This encodes CASLDSTDTQYF.

To note about this clonotype: This could be a read error, since a much larger clone is one nucleotide away. V usage is TRBV7-2 and J usage is TRBJ1-3; D remains unclear. With 1 base removed from V and 6 bases from J, the gap between germline ends came to 10 bases. Germline CDR1 and CDR2: SGHTA and FQGNSA. The CDR3 contains 14 residues. CDR3: CASSLVSETNTIYF. CDR3 coding DNA: TGTGCCAGCAGCTTAGTATCGGAGACAAACACCATATATTTT.

This clonotype was seen more than once but under ten times. The chain joins TRBV4-3 to TRBJ2-2, with 9 positions matching TRBD1. The ends lost 0 bases at V and 8 bases at J; junction bases unmatched: 10. Per the germline V gene, CDR1 is LGHNA and CDR2 is YSLEER. The CDR3 has 17 residues. DNA of the CDR3: TGCGCCAGCAGCCAAGATCGTGGGACAGGGTTGATGGGGGAGCTGTTTTTT. It specifies CASSQDRGTGLMGELFF.

V is TRBV2 and J is TRBJ1-1, with D tentatively TRBD1 (6 bases). Between the trimmed V and J ends, which lost 6 bases and 1 base, there was a span of 12 bases. The CDR3 contains 14 residues. Looked up from germline, CDR1 is SNHLY and CDR2 is FYNNEI. The CDR3 sequence: CASRGGPANTEAFF. CDR3 bases: TGTGCCAGCAGAGGGGGGCCCGCGAACACTGAAGCTTTCTTT.

The chain joins TRBV5-1 to TRBJ2-1, with 9 bases identical to TRBD1. The CDR3 contains 16 residues. The trim removed 5 bases at V and 5 bases at J, leaving 11 bases unmatched. Germline V gene lookup returns CDR1 SGHRS and CDR2 YFSETQ. CDR3 in amino acids: CASSRFGTGRDNEQFF. In DNA, the CDR3 is TGCGCCAGCAGTCGGTTCGGGACAGGGAGGGACAATGAGCAGTTCTTC.

The chain couples TRBV15 to TRBJ2-7; 8 nucleotides agree with TRBD1. Trimming at V came to 1 base and at J to 0 bases, leaving 5 bases not matched to a gene. This CDR3 has 16 residues. CDR1 and CDR2 (germline): LNHNV, YYDKDF (reference sequence). In DNA, the CDR3 is TGTGCCACCAGCAGAGGTGGGACAGGCACCTCCTACGAGCAGTACGTC. Residues: CATSRGGTGTSYEQYV.